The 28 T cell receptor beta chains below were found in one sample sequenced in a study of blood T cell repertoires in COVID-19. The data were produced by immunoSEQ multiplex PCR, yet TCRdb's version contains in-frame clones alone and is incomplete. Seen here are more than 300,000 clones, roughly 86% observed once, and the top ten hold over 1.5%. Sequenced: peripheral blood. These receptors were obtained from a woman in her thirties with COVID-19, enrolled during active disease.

CDR3: CASSQGYGTPYGYTF. CDR3 bases: TGTGCCAGCAGCCAAGGCTACGGGACACCCTATGGCTACACCTTC. The chain couples TRBV4-2 to TRBJ1-2, with D possibly matching TRBD1 (6 bases). This CDR3 region has 15 residues. Trimming cost V 1 base and J 4 bases, with 13 bases left between them. Looked up from germline, CDR1 is LGHNA and CDR2 is YNFKEQ.

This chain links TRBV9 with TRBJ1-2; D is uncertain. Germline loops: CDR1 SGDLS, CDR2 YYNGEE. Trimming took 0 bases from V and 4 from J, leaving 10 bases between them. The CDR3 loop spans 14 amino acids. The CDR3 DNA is TGTGCCAGCAGCGTAGATGTGACAAGCTATGGCTACACCTTC. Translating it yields CASSVDVTSYGYTF.

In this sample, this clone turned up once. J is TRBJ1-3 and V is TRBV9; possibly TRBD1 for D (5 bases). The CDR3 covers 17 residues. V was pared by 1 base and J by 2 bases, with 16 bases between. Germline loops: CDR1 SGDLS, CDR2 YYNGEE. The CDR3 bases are TGTGCCAGCAGCGTAACTGTCGGGCGGGGGGCTGGAAACACCATATATTTT. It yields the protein CASSVTVGRGAGNTIYF.

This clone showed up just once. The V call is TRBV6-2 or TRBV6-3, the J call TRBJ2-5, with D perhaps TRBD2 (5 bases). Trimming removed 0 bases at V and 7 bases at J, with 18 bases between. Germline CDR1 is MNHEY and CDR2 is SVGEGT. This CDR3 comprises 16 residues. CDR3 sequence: CASSYSHAGFDRTQYF. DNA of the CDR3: TGTGCCAGCAGTTACTCGCACGCGGGTTTTGATCGGACCCAGTACTTC.

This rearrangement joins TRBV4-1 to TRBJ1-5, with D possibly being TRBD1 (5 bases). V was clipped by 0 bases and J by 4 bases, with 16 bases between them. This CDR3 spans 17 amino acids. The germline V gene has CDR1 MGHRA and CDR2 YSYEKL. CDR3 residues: CASSQDPPGIGNQPQHF. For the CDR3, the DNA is TGCGCCAGCAGCCAAGATCCGCCAGGGATTGGGAATCAGCCCCAGCATTTT.

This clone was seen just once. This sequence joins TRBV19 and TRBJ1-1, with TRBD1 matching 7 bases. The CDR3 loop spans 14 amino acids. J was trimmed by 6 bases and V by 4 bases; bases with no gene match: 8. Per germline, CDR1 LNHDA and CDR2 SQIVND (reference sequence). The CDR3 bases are TGTGCCAGTAGTAAACGACAGGGTTCGCCTGAAGCTTTCTTT. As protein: CASSKRQGSPEAFF.

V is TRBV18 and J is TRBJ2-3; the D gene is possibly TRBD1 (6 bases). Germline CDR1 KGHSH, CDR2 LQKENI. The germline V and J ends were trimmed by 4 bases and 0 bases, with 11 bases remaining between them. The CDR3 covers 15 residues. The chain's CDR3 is CASSLGQGSTDTQYF. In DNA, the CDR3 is TGTGCCAGCTCACTGGGGCAGGGGAGCACAGATACGCAGTATTTT.

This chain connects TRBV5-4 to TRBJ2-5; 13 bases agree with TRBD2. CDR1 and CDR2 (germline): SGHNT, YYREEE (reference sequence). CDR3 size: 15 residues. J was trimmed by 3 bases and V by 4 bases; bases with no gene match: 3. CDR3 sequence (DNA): TGTGCCAGCAGCCGGGGGACTAGCGGGGAAGAGACCCAGTACTTC. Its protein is CASSRGTSGEETQYF.

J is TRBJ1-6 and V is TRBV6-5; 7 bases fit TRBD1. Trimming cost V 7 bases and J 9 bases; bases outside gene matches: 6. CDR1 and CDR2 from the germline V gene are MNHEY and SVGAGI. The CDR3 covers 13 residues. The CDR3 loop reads CASNDDRVSPLHF. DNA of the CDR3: TGTGCCAGCAACGACGACAGGGTTTCACCCCTCCACTTT.

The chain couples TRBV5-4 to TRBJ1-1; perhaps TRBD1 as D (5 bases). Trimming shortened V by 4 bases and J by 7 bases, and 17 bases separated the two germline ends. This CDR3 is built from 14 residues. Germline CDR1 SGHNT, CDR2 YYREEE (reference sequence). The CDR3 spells CASSTTGGAIEAFF. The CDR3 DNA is TGTGCCAGCAGCACAACAGGAGGGGCAATTGAAGCTTTCTTT. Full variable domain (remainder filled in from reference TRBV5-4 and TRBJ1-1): ETGVTQSPTHLIKTRGQQVTLRCSSQSGHNTVSWYQQALGQGPQFIFQYYREEENGRGNFPPRFSGLQFPNYSSELNVNALELDDSALYLCASSTTGGAIEAFFGQGTRLTVV.

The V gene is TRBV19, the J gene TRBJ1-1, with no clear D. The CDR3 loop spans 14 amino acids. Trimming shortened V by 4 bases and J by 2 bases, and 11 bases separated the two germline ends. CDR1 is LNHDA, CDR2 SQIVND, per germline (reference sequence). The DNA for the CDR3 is TGTGCCAGTAGTAAGCAGGAACCTAACACTGAAGCTTTCTTT. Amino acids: CASSKQEPNTEAFF.

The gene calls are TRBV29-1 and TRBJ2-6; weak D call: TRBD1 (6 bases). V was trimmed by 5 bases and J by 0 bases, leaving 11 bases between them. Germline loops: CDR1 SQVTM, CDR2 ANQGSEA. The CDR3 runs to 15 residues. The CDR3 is CSVQDSSSGANVLTF. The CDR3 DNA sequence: TGCAGCGTTCAGGACAGCAGCTCTGGGGCCAACGTCCTGACTTTC.

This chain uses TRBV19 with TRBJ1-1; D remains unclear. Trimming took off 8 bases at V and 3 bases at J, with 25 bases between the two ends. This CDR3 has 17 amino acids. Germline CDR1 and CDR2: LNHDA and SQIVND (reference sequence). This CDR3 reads CASSEAVRDPGDTEAFF. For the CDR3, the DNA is TGTGCCAGTTCCGAAGCGGTCCGAGACCCCGGGGACACTGAAGCTTTCTTT.

Here the CDR3 reads CASSLGWSGTEDEQYF. In nucleotides, the CDR3 is TGTGCCAGCAGCTTAGGGTGGTCAGGGACAGAAGACGAGCAGTACTTC. The chain has TRBV7-9 and TRBJ2-7; the match to TRBD1 covers 7 bases. With 1 base clipped from V and 5 bases from J, the junction kept 11 bases outside the gene matches. The V gene's germline CDR1 is SEHNR and CDR2 FQNEAQ (reference sequence). The CDR3 extends over 16 amino acids.

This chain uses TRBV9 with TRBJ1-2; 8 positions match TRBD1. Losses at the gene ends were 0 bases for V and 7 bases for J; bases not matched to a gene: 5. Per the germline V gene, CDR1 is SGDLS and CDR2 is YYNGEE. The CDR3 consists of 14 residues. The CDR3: CASSVGRGRGGYTF. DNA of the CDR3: TGTGCCAGCAGCGTAGGCAGGGGGCGAGGTGGCTACACCTTC.

CDR3 loop: CASSSSDKEYISWYEQYF. In DNA, the CDR3 is TGTGCCAGCAGCTCCTCCGACAAGGAATACATTTCTTGGTACGAGCAGTACTTC. The chain couples TRBV7-3 to TRBJ2-7; no firm D call. Trimming left V 4 bases short and J 4 bases short, with 26 bases between. The V gene's germline CDR1 is SGHTA and CDR2 FQGTGA. The CDR3 totals 18 residues.

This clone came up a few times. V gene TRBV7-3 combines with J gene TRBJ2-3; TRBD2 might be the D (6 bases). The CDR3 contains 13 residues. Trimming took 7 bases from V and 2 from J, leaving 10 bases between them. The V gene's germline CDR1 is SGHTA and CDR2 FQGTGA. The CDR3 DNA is TGTGCCAGCACAGGCGGGGACACAGATACGCAGTATTTT. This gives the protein CASTGGDTDTQYF.

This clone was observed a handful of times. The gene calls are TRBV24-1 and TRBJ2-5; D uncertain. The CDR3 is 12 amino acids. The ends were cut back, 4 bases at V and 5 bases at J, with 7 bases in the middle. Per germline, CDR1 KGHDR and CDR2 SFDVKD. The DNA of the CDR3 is TGTGCCACCAGTGACCCCCTCGAGACCCAGTACTTC. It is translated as CATSDPLETQYF.

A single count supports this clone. In nucleotides, the CDR3 is TGTGCCAGCAGCTTAGGGGGCACGGTGAGCTCTGGAAACACCATATATTTT. This codes for CASSLGGTVSSGNTIYF. The gene calls are TRBV5-4 and TRBJ1-3, with TRBD1 matching over 7 bases. With V trimmed by 2 bases and J by 0 bases, 8 bases remained unmatched. This CDR3 has 17 amino acids. CDR1 is SGHNT, CDR2 YYREEE, per germline (reference sequence). Full variable domain (rest looked up from reference TRBV5-4 and TRBJ1-3): ETGVTQSPTHLIKTRGQQVTLRCSSQSGHNTVSWYQQALGQGPQFIFQYYREEENGRGNFPPRFSGLQFPNYSSELNVNALELDDSALYLCASSLGGTVSSGNTIYFGEGSWLTVV.

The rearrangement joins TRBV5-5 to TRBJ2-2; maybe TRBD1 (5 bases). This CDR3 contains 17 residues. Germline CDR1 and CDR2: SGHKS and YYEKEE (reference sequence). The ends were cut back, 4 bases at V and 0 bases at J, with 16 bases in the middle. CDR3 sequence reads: CASSQVRGAPNTGELFF. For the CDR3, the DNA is TGTGCCAGCAGCCAGGTCCGTGGGGCCCCGAACACCGGGGAGCTGTTTTTT.

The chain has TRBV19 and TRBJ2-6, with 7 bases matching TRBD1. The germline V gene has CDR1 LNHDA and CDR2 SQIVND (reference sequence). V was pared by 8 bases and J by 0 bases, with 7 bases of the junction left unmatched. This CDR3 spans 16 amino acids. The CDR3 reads CASHKHRGSGANVLTF. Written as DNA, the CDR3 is TGTGCCAGTCATAAACACAGGGGCTCTGGGGCCAACGTCCTGACTTTC.

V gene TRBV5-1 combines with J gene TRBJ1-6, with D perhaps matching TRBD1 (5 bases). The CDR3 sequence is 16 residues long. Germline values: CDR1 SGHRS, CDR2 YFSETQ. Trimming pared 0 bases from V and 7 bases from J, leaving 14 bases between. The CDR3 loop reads CASSLASGRVNSPLHF. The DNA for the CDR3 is TGCGCCAGCAGCTTGGCCTCGGGCAGGGTAAATTCACCCCTCCACTTT.

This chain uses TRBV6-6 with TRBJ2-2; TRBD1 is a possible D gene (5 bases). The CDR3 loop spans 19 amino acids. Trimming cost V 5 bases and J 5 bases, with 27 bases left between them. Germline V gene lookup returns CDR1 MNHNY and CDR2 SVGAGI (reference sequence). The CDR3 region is CASSPRYGHVVSDTGELFF. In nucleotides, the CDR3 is TGTGCCAGCAGTCCCCGGTATGGACATGTCGTCTCCGATACCGGGGAGCTGTTTTTT.

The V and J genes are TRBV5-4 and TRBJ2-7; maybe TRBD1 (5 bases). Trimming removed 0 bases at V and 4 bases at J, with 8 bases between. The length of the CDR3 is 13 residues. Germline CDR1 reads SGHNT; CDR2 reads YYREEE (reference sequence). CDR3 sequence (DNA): TGTGCCAGCAGCTTGGCCAGGGAATACGAGCAGTACTTC. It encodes CASSLAREYEQYF.

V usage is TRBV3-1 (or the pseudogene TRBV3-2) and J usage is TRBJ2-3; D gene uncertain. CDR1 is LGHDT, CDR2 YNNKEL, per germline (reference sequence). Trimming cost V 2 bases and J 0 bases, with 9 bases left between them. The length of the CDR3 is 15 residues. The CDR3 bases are TGTGCCAGCAGCCAACGTTTGCGCAGCACAGATACGCAGTATTTT. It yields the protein CASSQRLRSTDTQYF.

CDR3 amino acids: CASSQEGTSGHEQFF. The CDR3 DNA sequence: TGCGCCAGCAGCCAAGAAGGGACTAGCGGCCATGAGCAGTTCTTC. J is TRBJ2-1 and V is TRBV4-3; 11 nucleotides line up with TRBD2. Germline trimming cut 0 bases from V and 8 bases from J; bases unmatched to any gene: 3. The CDR3 spans 15 residues. Germline CDR1 is LGHNA and CDR2 is YSLEER.

CDR3 sequence (DNA): TGTGCCAGCAGCCCCCGCAGGGGGAACACTGAAGCTTTCTTT. This encodes CASSPRRGNTEAFF. V gene TRBV3-1 (or the pseudogene TRBV3-2) combines with J gene TRBJ1-1; D might be TRBD1 (6 bases). Trimming cost V 4 bases and J 1 base, with 10 bases left between them. The CDR3 sequence is 14 residues long. Germline V CDR1 and CDR2: LGHDT, YNNKEL (reference sequence).

The CDR3 here is CASSWGQGSPYEQYF. DNA for the CDR3: TGTGCCAGCAGTTGGGGGCAGGGGTCCCCCTACGAGCAGTACTTC. The V call is TRBV6-2 or TRBV6-3, the J call TRBJ2-7; a weak D match, TRBD1 (6 bases). Germline loops: CDR1 MNHEY, CDR2 SVGEGT. The CDR3 is 15 residues long. With 4 bases removed from V and 2 bases from J, the gap between germline ends came to 15 bases.